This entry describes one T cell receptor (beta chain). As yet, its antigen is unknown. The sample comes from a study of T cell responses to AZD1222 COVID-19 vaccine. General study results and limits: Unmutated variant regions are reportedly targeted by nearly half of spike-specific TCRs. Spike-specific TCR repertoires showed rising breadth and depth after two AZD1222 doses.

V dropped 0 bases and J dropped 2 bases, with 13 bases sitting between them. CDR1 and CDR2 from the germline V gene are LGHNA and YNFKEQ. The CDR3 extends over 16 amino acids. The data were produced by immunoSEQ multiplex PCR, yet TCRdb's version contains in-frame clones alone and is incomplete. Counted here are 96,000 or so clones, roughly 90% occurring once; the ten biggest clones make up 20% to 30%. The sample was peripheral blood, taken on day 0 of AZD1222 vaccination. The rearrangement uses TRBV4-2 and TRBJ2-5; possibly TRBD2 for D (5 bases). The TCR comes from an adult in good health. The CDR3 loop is CASSQEVPAGQETQYF. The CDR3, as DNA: TGTGCCAGCAGCCAAGAGGTACCCGCGGGTCAAGAGACCCAGTACTTC.